Presented here are 12 T cell receptor beta chains from one specimen sequenced in a study of blood T cell repertoires in COVID-19. The protocol was immunoSEQ multiplex PCR, while the TCRdb copy is restricted to in-frame clones and leaves out a portion. The sample has some 150,000 clones; 84% are singletons. The sequenced material came from peripheral blood. These receptors all come from a woman aged 70-85 years with COVID-19, enrolled during active disease.

The chain carries TRBV28 and TRBJ1-1, with D uncertain. Trimming pared 6 bases from V and 1 base from J, leaving 15 bases between. Germline V CDR1 and CDR2: MDHEN, SYDVKM. The CDR3 covers 15 residues. CDR3 loop: CASRFPRRGNTEAFF. The CDR3 DNA is TGTGCCAGCAGATTCCCACGTCGGGGGAACACTGAAGCTTTCTTT.

V usage is TRBV28 and J usage is TRBJ1-5; the match to TRBD1 covers 9 bases. V was pared by 5 bases and J by 6 bases, with 26 bases of the junction left unmatched. CDR1 and CDR2 (germline): MDHEN, SYDVKM. CDR3 length equals 21 residues. The CDR3 is CASSGVTGGSQVRTFSQPQHF. Written as DNA, the CDR3 is TGTGCCAGCAGTGGGGTAACAGGGGGCAGTCAGGTCAGGACGTTTAGTCAGCCCCAGCATTTT.

Ten or more counts support this clone. The chain links TRBV2 to TRBJ2-7; 11 bases are a match to TRBD2. Germline V CDR1 and CDR2: SNHLY, FYNNEI. The CDR3 totals 14 residues. Trimming cost V 5 bases and J 4 bases; bases outside gene matches: 4. CDR3 region: CASSSSGGRYEQYV. As DNA, the CDR3 is TGTGCCAGCAGTTCTAGCGGGGGGAGATACGAGCAGTACGTC.

The CDR3 DNA reads TGTGCCAGCAGTTTACCCGGCCCCCGAGTGCAGGGTCCCGACGAGCAGTACGTC. This sequence encodes CASSLPGPRVQGPDEQYV. The V gene is TRBV28, the J gene TRBJ2-7; TRBD1 is a possible D gene (5 bases). Germline CDR1 reads MDHEN; CDR2 reads SYDVKM. The CDR3 runs 18 residues. V lost 2 bases to trimming and J lost 5 bases, with 25 bases between them.

V and J are TRBV3-1 (or the pseudogene TRBV3-2) and TRBJ2-2, with 8 bases identical to TRBD2. This CDR3 spans 14 amino acids. J gave up 7 bases and V 3 bases, and 4 bases lay outside the gene matches. Germline V gene lookup returns CDR1 LGHDT and CDR2 YNNKEL (reference sequence). CDR3 sequence: CASSQAGTSGELFF. The CDR3 DNA follows: TGTGCCAGCAGCCAGGCTGGGACTAGCGGGGAGCTGTTTTTT.

This clone was recorded once. The V call is TRBV23-1, the J call TRBJ1-1; D gene unclear. TRBV23-1 is classed as an ORF, of uncertain function. Trimming cost V 1 base and J 3 bases, with 15 bases left between them. The CDR3 is 16 amino acids. CDR3 in DNA: TGCGCCAGCAGTCAATTCCCCCGGGAGACCGACACTGAAGCTTTCTTT. Translation: CASSQFPRETDTEAFF.

This clone was picked up a small number of times. This rearrangement joins TRBV10-3 to TRBJ1-5; D may be TRBD1 (6 bases). This CDR3 spans 15 amino acids. In germline, CDR1 is ENHRY, CDR2 SYGVKD. V was cut by 10 bases and J by 3 bases, with 19 bases left in between. CDR3 in DNA: TGTGCCACCGCGCAGAACAGGGAAACCAATCAGCCCCAGCATTTT. It specifies CATAQNRETNQPQHF.

This chain uses TRBV10-1 with TRBJ2-7, with a weak D call TRBD2 (5 bases). The ends were cut back, 3 bases at V and 2 bases at J, with 17 bases in the middle. The CDR3 covers 16 residues. Germline values: CDR1 WNHNN, CDR2 SYGVQD (reference sequence). CDR3 sequence reads: CASSDGNTRRAYEQYV. The CDR3 DNA is TGCGCCAGCAGTGATGGGAACACACGGCGGGCCTACGAGCAGTACGTC.

The chain is built from TRBV7-9 and TRBJ2-7; 10 nucleotides match TRBD2. The CDR3 extends over 13 amino acids. V was pared by 6 bases and J by 3 bases, with 2 bases of the junction left unmatched. The germline V gene has CDR1 SEHNR and CDR2 FQNEAQ (reference sequence). In nucleotides, the CDR3 is TGTGCCAGCAGTCGACTAGCGGGCTACGAGCAGTACTTC. Protein: CASSRLAGYEQYF.

The genes are TRBV27 and TRBJ2-7, with D possibly TRBD2 on 7 matching bases. V shed 2 bases and J shed 2 bases, with 16 bases lying between them. The CDR3 is 16 residues long. Per the germline V gene, CDR1 is MNHEY and CDR2 is SMNVEV (reference sequence). The CDR3 protein is CASSLEKGGGPYEQYV. DNA of the CDR3: TGTGCCAGCAGTTTAGAGAAGGGCGGGGGCCCCTACGAGCAGTACGTC.

This clone was observed a few times. V gene TRBV18 combines with J gene TRBJ1-5; possibly TRBD1 for D (5 bases). Trimming shortened V by 2 bases and J by 4 bases, and 12 bases separated the two germline ends. Per the germline V gene, CDR1 is KGHSH and CDR2 is LQKENI. This CDR3 has 15 residues. CDR3 in amino acids: CASSPRQSGNQPQHF. Here the CDR3 DNA reads TGTGCCAGCTCACCAAGACAGTCGGGTAATCAGCCCCAGCATTTT.

V and J are TRBV27 and TRBJ1-1; D is uncertain. Germline V gives CDR1 MNHEY, CDR2 SMNVEV (reference sequence). The CDR3 covers 13 residues. V shed 5 bases and J shed 8 bases, with 15 bases lying between them. CDR3 residues: CASSVLGSSEAFF. CDR3 nucleotide sequence: TGTGCCAGCAGTGTTTTGGGCAGTTCGGAAGCTTTCTTT.